These 15 T cell receptor beta chains were sequenced from one sample in a study of blood T cell repertoires in COVID-19. The repertoire was sequenced with immunoSEQ multiplex PCR; TCRdb's copy has only in-frame clones and lacks some. The sample carries around 300,000 clones, 70% to 90% recorded once. Source material: peripheral blood. These receptors originate from a woman in her 50s with active or convalescent COVID-19.

This chain connects TRBV7-9 to TRBJ1-6; possibly TRBD1 for D (6 bases). V was trimmed by 5 bases and J by 9 bases, leaving 17 bases between them. CDR1 is SEHNR, CDR2 FQNEAQ, per germline (reference sequence). CDR3 length equals 15 residues. This chain's CDR3 is CASSPRTGTGSPLHF. As DNA, the CDR3 is TGTGCCAGCAGCCCCCGAACAGGGACGGGTTCACCCCTCCACTTT.

The table lists this clone with a few counts. This sequence joins TRBV27 and TRBJ2-7; 9 bases map to TRBD2. The CDR3 runs 17 residues. From germline, CDR1 is MNHEY and CDR2 SMNVEV (reference sequence). The J segment lost 3 bases and the V segment lost 1 base, leaving 10 bases of the junction unmatched. Here the CDR3 reads CASSLLGSSGSDYEQYF. CDR3 DNA sequence: TGTGCCAGCAGTTTATTGGGGAGTAGCGGGAGTGACTACGAGCAGTACTTC.

In its sample, this clone was seen once. The chain carries TRBV7-2 and TRBJ1-5; a weak D match, TRBD1 (6 bases). The CDR3 spans 15 residues. Germline V lookup: CDR1 SGHTA, CDR2 FQGNSA. Trimming removed 3 bases from V and 1 base from J, with 10 bases in between. The CDR3 region is CASSFFRGSNQPQHF. CDR3 coding DNA: TGTGCCAGCAGCTTCTTCAGGGGCAGCAATCAGCCCCAGCATTTT.

The chain joins TRBV28 to TRBJ2-2, with D possibly TRBD2 on 6 matching bases. CDR1 is MDHEN, CDR2 SYDVKM, per germline. V was clipped by 5 bases and J by 4 bases, with 26 bases between them. The CDR3 spans 19 residues. CDR3 in DNA: TGTGCCAGCAGTGTAGGACCGACTAGTTTCAAAGGCTTCACCGGGGAGCTGTTTTTT. Amino acid sequence: CASSVGPTSFKGFTGELFF.

The J gene is TRBJ2-7, the V gene TRBV30, with 8 positions matching TRBD2. With V trimmed by 2 bases and J by 3 bases, 9 bases remained unmatched. This CDR3 spans 15 amino acids. Germline lookup yields CDR1 GTSNPN and CDR2 SVGIG (reference sequence). CDR3 sequence (DNA): TGTGCCTGGAGTACTCTCCCGGGGACTAGCTACGAGCAGTACTTC. Encoded protein: CAWSTLPGTSYEQYF.

V and J are TRBV12-5 and TRBJ1-1; 9 bases line up with TRBD1. The germline V gene has CDR1 LGHNT and CDR2 FRNRAP. CDR3 length: 13 residues. Trimming took 6 bases from V and 10 from J; bases not matched to a gene: 9. The CDR3 DNA sequence: TGTGCTAGTGGGACCGGACAGGGGAACGGAGCTTTCTTT. Encoded protein: CASGTGQGNGAFF.

V usage is TRBV13 and J usage is TRBJ1-1; tentative D call: TRBD1 (5 bases). CDR1 is PRHDT, CDR2 FYEKMQ, per germline (reference sequence). CDR3 size: 15 residues. The V and J ends lost 5 bases and 6 bases respectively, with 19 bases between them. CDR3 loop: CASSPSDRTGPEAFF. For the CDR3, the DNA is TGTGCCAGCAGCCCATCGGACCGCACAGGCCCTGAAGCTTTCTTT.

This CDR3 is CASSTLAGSGKNIQYF. As DNA, the CDR3 is TGTGCCAGCTCCACCCTCGCGGGGTCAGGGAAAAACATTCAGTACTTC. The chain combines TRBV2 with TRBJ2-4; D might be TRBD2 (6 bases). V shed 8 bases and J shed 4 bases, with 21 bases lying between them. The CDR3 totals 16 residues. Looked up from germline, CDR1 is SNHLY and CDR2 is FYNNEI.

With respect to this clone: This same CDR3 is encoded by further DNA sequences in the sample. This chain uses TRBV11-2 with TRBJ2-7; a weak D match, TRBD1 (6 bases). The CDR3 totals 12 residues. V was shortened by 2 bases and J by 4 bases, with 6 bases between the two germline ends. The germline gives CDR1 SGHAT, CDR2 FQNNGV. CDR3 sequence reads: CASSLTGYEQYF. The CDR3 DNA sequence: TGTGCCAGCAGCTTAACAGGGTACGAGCAGTACTTC. The whole variable domain, remainder taken from reference TRBV11-2 and TRBJ2-7, is EAGVAQSPRYKIIEKRQSVAFWCNPISGHATLYWYQQILGQGPKLLIQFQNNGVVDDSQLPKDRFSAERLKGVDSTLKIQPAKLEDSAVYLCASSLTGYEQYFGPGTRLTVT.

V usage is TRBV12-3 or TRBV12-4 and J usage is TRBJ1-2; D is perhaps TRBD1 (5 bases). CDR3 size: 13 residues. With 3 bases removed from V and 1 base from J, the gap between germline ends came to 6 bases. CDR3 amino acids: CASSLTDNYGYTF. The CDR3 region has the DNA TGTGCCAGCAGTTTGACAGATAACTATGGCTACACCTTC.

The chain joins TRBV30 to TRBJ2-7, with 10 nucleotides matching TRBD2. Germline CDR1 GTSNPN, CDR2 SVGIG (reference sequence). The CDR3 sequence is 13 residues long. V lost 7 bases and J lost 0; bases outside the gene matches: 3. CDR3 in DNA: TGTGCCTTGAGCGGGAGGGCCTCCTACGAGCAGTACTTC. Its translation is CALSGRASYEQYF.

V usage is TRBV27 and J usage is TRBJ1-2; the D is unclear. This CDR3 comprises 15 residues. Between the trimmed V and J ends, which lost 8 bases and 0 bases, there was a span of 16 bases. Germline CDR1 MNHEY, CDR2 SMNVEV (reference sequence). In nucleotides, the CDR3 is TGTGCCAGCGGAGGGCTCCCTGGAGCTAACTATGGCTACACCTTC. It codes for CASGGLPGANYGYTF.

V is TRBV6-5 and J is TRBJ2-1; TRBD2 might be the D (5 bases). V gave up 2 bases and J gave up 0 bases, with 11 bases separating them. The CDR3 spans 16 residues. The germline gives CDR1 MNHEY, CDR2 SVGAGI. The CDR3 loop reads CASSYVRRSSYNEQFF. CDR3 coding DNA: TGTGCCAGCAGTTACGTGCGGAGGAGCTCCTACAATGAGCAGTTCTTC.

This sequence joins TRBV12-3 or TRBV12-4 and TRBJ1-2; D remains ambiguous. Trimming shortened V by 6 bases and J by 4 bases, and 12 bases separated the two germline ends. The CDR3 sequence is 13 residues long. The CDR3 sequence is CASRVSAGYGYTF. CDR3 bases: TGTGCCAGCAGGGTATCCGCCGGCTATGGCTACACCTTC.

This chain connects TRBV19 to TRBJ2-5; 9 nucleotides align to TRBD2. Germline CDR1 is LNHDA and CDR2 is SQIVND (reference sequence). The trim removed 6 bases at V and 5 bases at J, leaving 13 bases unmatched. The CDR3 is 16 residues long. CDR3 sequence: CASSGSLAGFLETQYF. The CDR3 region has the DNA TGTGCCAGTAGCGGCTCGCTAGCGGGATTTTTGGAGACCCAGTACTTC.